The sequence of this T cell receptor (beta chain) was determined in a study of control samples from healthy donors and cancer patients. Some clones are missing from TCRdb's copy, which holds only in-frame ones; the method was immunoSEQ multiplex PCR. The sample includes about 140,000 clones, approximately 94% of them seen just once. CDR3 length: 15 residues. In germline, CDR1 is KGHDR, CDR2 SFDVKD. Trimming cost V 7 bases and J 2 bases; bases outside gene matches: 5. The chain combines TRBV24-1 with TRBJ2-1; 9 nucleotides align to TRBD1. The receptor was derived from a middle-aged man in good health. Sample: blood. As DNA, the CDR3 is TGTGCCACCAGCACCGGGACAGGGACCTACAATGAGCAGTTCTTC. This codes for CATSTGTGTYNEQFF.